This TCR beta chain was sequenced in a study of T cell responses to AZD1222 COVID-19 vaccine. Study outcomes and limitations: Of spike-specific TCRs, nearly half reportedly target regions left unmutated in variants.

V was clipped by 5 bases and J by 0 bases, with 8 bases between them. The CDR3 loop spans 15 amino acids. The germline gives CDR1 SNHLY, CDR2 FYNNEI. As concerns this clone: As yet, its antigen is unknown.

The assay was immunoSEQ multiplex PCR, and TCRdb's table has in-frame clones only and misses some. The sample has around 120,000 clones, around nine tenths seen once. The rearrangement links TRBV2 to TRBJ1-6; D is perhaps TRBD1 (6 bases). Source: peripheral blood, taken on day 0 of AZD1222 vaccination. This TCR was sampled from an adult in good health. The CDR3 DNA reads TGTGCCAGCAGTCCGGACAGCTCCTATAATTCACCCCTCCACTTT. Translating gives CASSPDSSYNSPLHF.